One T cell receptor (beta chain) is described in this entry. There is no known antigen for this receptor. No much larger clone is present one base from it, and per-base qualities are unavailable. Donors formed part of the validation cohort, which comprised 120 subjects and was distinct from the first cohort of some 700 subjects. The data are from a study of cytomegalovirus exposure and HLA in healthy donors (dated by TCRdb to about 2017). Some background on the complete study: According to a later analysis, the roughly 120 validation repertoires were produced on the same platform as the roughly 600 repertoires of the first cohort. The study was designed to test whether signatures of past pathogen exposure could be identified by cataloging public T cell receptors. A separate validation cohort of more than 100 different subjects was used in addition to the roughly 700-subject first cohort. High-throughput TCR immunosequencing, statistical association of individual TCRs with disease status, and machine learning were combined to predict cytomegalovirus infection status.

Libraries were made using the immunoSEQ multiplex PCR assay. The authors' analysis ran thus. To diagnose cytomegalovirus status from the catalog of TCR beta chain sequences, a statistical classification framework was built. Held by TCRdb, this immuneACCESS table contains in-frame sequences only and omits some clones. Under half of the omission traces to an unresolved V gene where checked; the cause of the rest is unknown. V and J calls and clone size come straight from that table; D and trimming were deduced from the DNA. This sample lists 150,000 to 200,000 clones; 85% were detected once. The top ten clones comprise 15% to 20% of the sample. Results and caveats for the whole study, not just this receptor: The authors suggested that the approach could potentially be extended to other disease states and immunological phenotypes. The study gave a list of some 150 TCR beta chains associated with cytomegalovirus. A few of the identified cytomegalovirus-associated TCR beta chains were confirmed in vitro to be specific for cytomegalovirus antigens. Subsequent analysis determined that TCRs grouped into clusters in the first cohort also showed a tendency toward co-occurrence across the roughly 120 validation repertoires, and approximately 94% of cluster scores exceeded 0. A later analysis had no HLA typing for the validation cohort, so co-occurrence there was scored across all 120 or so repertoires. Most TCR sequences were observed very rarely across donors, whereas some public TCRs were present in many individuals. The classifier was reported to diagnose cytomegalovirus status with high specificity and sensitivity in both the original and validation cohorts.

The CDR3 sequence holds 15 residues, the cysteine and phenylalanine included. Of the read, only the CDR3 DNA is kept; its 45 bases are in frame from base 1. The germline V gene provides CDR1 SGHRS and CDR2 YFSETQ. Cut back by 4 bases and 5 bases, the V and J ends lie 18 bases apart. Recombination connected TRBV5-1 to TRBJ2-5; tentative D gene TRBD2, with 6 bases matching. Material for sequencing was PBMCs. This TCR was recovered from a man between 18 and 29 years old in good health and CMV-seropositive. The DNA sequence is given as TGCGCCAGCAGCCGCTTGGGCGGGACCGGGGAGACCCAGTACTTC. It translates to CASSRLGGTGETQYF.